One sample yielded the 17 T cell receptor beta chains listed below, sequenced in a study of Ad26.COV2.S vaccination and SARS-CoV-2 variants. Profiled with immunoSEQ multiplex PCR; TCRdb holds only in-frame clones, not every one. Of hundreds of thousands of clones in the sample, approximately 88% were seen once. Sample treatment: around 19 received Ad26.COV2.S at low or high dose, single or two shots; 5 received placebo; per-sample allocation not given. Sampling took place 63 days after the first vaccine or placebo injection. The sample here was peripheral blood, taken in a trial of Ad26.COV2.S vaccine versus placebo. The source of these receptors is a person aged 18 to 65 who received the Ad26.COV2.S COVID-19 vaccine or a placebo.

The chain recombines TRBV7-2 with TRBJ2-7, with 8 bases that match TRBD1. CDR3 length: 14 residues. V lost 5 bases and J lost 0; bases outside the gene matches: 3. CDR1 SGHTA and CDR2 FQGNSA come from the germline V gene. The CDR3 DNA reads TGTGCCAGCAGCCGGGACAGGACCTCCTACGAGCAGTACTTC. It is translated as CASSRDRTSYEQYF.

V gene TRBV7-3 combines with J gene TRBJ1-1; no firm D call. The germline gives CDR1 SGHTA, CDR2 FQGTGA. CDR3 length equals 13 residues. V shed 0 bases and J shed 3 bases, with 5 bases lying between them. The CDR3 loop is CASSLTYYTEAFF. The CDR3, as DNA: TGTGCCAGCAGCTTAACATACTACACTGAAGCTTTCTTT.

V gene TRBV7-9 combines with J gene TRBJ1-1, with TRBD1 as a possible D gene (6 bases). Germline CDR1 reads SEHNR; CDR2 reads FQNEAQ (reference sequence). The CDR3 sequence is 18 residues long. V dropped 5 bases and J dropped 0 bases, with 22 bases sitting between them. The CDR3: CASSPLRGAPMMNTEAFF. CDR3 in DNA: TGTGCCAGCAGCCCCCTCCGGGGGGCGCCTATGATGAACACTGAAGCTTTCTTT. Combining the CDR3 with reference TRBV7-9 and TRBJ1-1 gives the whole variable domain DTGVSQNPRHKITKRGQNVTFRCDPISEHNRLYWYRQTLGQGPEFLTYFQNEAQLEKSRLLSDRFSAERPKGSFSTLEIQRTEQGDSAMYLCASSPLRGAPMMNTEAFFGQGTRLTVV.

The chain is built from TRBV2 and TRBJ1-5; D uncertain. Germline CDR1 is SNHLY and CDR2 is FYNNEI. Between the trimmed V and J ends, which lost 5 bases and 2 bases, there was a span of 10 bases. CDR3 length: 14 amino acids. In DNA form, the CDR3 reads TGTGCCAGCAGTCCCTGGGGAGGCAATCAGCCCCAGCATTTT. Residues: CASSPWGGNQPQHF.

This chain uses TRBV7-2 with TRBJ2-3; D is uncertain. The V end lost 6 bases, the J end lost 5 bases, and 12 bases lay between the germline ends. The CDR3 is made up of 13 amino acids. The germline V gene has CDR1 SGHTA and CDR2 FQGNSA. The CDR3 loop is CASSLPELDTQYF. CDR3 DNA: TGTGCCAGCAGTCTCCCTGAATTAGATACGCAGTATTTT.

The V and J genes are TRBV4-2 and TRBJ2-2; tentative D call: TRBD1 (6 bases). CDR1 and CDR2 (germline): LGHNA, YNFKEQ. This CDR3 comprises 15 residues. Trimming took 2 bases from V and 2 from J, leaving 9 bases between them. The CDR3, as DNA: TGTGCCAGCAGCCAAAGGACAGAAAACACCGGGGAGCTGTTTTTT. Amino acids: CASSQRTENTGELFF.

This clone was detected only once. At one end the junction does not follow the germline gene, possibly because of a read error. The rearrangement uses TRBV3-1 (or the pseudogene TRBV3-2) and TRBJ1-4; weak D call: TRBD1 (5 bases). CDR1 LGHDT and CDR2 YNNKEL come from the germline V gene (reference sequence). There are 17 residues in the CDR3. The CDR3 DNA reads as TGTGCCAGCACCCAAAGAACGGGGCTGGGGACTAATGAAAAACTGTTTTTT. It is translated as CASTQRTGLGTNEKLFF.

This chain links TRBV4-3 with TRBJ1-1; TRBD1 agrees at 7 bases. J lost 1 base, V lost 1 base, and 6 bases had no gene match. The CDR3 consists of 16 residues. Per germline, CDR1 LGHNA and CDR2 YSLEER. CDR3 DNA sequence: TGCGCCAGCAGCCAAGGGAGGACAGGACCGAACACTGAAGCTTTCTTT. Translated: CASSQGRTGPNTEAFF.

This clone was detected a few times. This chain links TRBV12-3 or TRBV12-4 with TRBJ1-5; possibly TRBD1 for D (5 bases). This CDR3 has 13 amino acids. Trimming cost V 5 bases and J 3 bases, with 8 bases left between them. The CDR3 DNA reads TGTGCCAGCAGTGGGACTTACAATCAGCCCCAGCATTTT. Translating it yields CASSGTYNQPQHF.

J is TRBJ2-7 and V is TRBV18; D gene uncertain. Trimming removed 0 bases at V and 0 bases at J, with 6 bases between. The CDR3 runs to 14 residues. Per the germline V gene, CDR1 is KGHSH and CDR2 is LQKENI. CDR3 sequence reads: CASSPPHSSYEQYF. DNA for the CDR3: TGTGCCAGCTCACCACCTCACAGCTCCTACGAGCAGTACTTC.

The chain is built from TRBV4-2 and TRBJ2-2, with D uncertain. V was shortened by 2 bases and J by 0 bases, with 13 bases between the two germline ends. CDR1 LGHNA and CDR2 YNFKEQ come from the germline V gene. The CDR3 is 17 residues long. CDR3 DNA sequence: TGTGCCAGCAGCCAAATGGGTTCACGATCGAACACCGGGGAGCTGTTTTTT. Its protein product is CASSQMGSRSNTGELFF.

The chain joins TRBV7-9 to TRBJ2-1; 9 nucleotides agree with TRBD1. Trimming cost V 5 bases and J 4 bases; bases outside gene matches: 9. Germline V gene data show CDR1 as SEHNR and CDR2 as FQNEAQ (reference sequence). The CDR3 has 16 residues. DNA for the CDR3: TGTGCCAGCAGCCCCCCCCGGGACAGGGTTTACAATGAGCAGTTCTTC. Protein: CASSPPRDRVYNEQFF. The complete variable domain, with remaining parts taken from reference TRBV7-9 and TRBJ2-1, reads DTGVSQNPRHKITKRGQNVTFRCDPISEHNRLYWYRQTLGQGPEFLTYFQNEAQLEKSRLLSDRFSAERPKGSFSTLEIQRTEQGDSAMYLCASSPPRDRVYNEQFFGPGTRLTVL.

This clone occurred once. The chain uses TRBV3-1 (or the pseudogene TRBV3-2) and TRBJ2-3; no definite D call. Trimming took 0 bases from V and 6 from J, leaving 16 bases between them. CDR1 is LGHDT, CDR2 YNNKEL, per germline (reference sequence). CDR3 length: 16 amino acids. Here the CDR3 DNA reads TGTGCCAGCAGCCAAGATAGGGCAACCCCTTGGGATACGCAGTATTTT. It yields the protein CASSQDRATPWDTQYF.

The rearrangement links TRBV5-1 to TRBJ1-1; D not certain. Germline CDR1 SGHRS, CDR2 YFSETQ. The CDR3 is 14 residues long. V gave up 4 bases and J gave up 0 bases, with 10 bases separating them. CDR3 nucleotide sequence: TGCGCCAGCAGCAATCTCGGAGTGAACACTGAAGCTTTCTTT. Translated, it gives CASSNLGVNTEAFF.

This rearrangement joins TRBV13 to TRBJ2-4, with D perhaps assigned TRBD1 or TRBD2 (5 bases each). V lost 5 bases and J 7 bases, leaving 9 bases between the germline ends. CDR3 length: 12 amino acids. Germline V gives CDR1 PRHDT, CDR2 FYEKMQ (reference sequence). The CDR3, as DNA: TGTGCCAGCAGCCCGGGGCAGAACATTCAGTACTTC. Protein sequence: CASSPGQNIQYF.

CDR3 protein: CAIGPDRGRETQYF. For the CDR3, the DNA is TGTGCCATCGGTCCGGACAGGGGGAGGGAGACCCAGTACTTC. The J gene is TRBJ2-5, the V gene TRBV10-3; 10 bases align to TRBD1. V gave up 8 bases and J gave up 5 bases; unmatched junction bases: 8. Looked up from germline, CDR1 is ENHRY and CDR2 is SYGVKD. The CDR3 has 14 amino acids.

The chain links TRBV6-6 to TRBJ2-3; possible D gene TRBD2, 5 bases. This CDR3 is built from 14 residues. V was clipped by 10 bases and J by 5 bases, with 19 bases between them. Germline lookup yields CDR1 MNHNY and CDR2 SVGAGI (reference sequence). The CDR3 loop reads CATARGPGEDTQYF. In DNA form, the CDR3 reads TGTGCCACCGCGCGAGGGCCCGGGGAAGATACGCAGTATTTT.